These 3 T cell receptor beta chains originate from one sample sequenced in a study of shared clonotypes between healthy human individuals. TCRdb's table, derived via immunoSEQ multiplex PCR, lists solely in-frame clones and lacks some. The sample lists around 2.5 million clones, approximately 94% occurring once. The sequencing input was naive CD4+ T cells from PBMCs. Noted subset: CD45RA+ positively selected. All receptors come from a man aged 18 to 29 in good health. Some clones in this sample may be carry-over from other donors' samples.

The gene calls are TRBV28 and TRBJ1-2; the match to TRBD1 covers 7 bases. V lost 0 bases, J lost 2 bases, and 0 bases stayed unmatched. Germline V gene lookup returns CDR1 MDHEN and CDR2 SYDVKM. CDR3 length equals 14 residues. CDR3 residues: CASSLWTGNYGYTF. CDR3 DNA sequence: TGTGCCAGCAGTTTATGGACAGGGAACTATGGCTACACCTTC.

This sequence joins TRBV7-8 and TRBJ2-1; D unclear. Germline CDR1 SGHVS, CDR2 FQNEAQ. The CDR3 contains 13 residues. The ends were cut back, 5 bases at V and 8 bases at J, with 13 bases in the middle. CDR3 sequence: CASSRRLGHEQFF. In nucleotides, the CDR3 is TGTGCCAGCAGCAGACGGCTAGGGCATGAGCAGTTCTTC.

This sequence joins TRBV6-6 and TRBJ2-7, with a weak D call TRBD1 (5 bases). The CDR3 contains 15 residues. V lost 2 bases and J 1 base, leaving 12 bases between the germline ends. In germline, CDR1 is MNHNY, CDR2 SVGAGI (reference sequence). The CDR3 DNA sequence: TGTGCCAGCAGTTACGATCAGGGTAGGTCCTACGAGCAGTACTTC. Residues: CASSYDQGRSYEQYF.